The 26 T cell receptor beta chains below all came from one sample that was sequenced in a study of blood T cells in healthy people across ages. Alongside a J-beta primer mix, a sample-barcoded 5' primer served in a second PCR lasting roughly 6 to 12 cycles. TCRdb independently ran MiXCR on the 5' RACE reads; one entry per CDR3 protein. The sample has about a million distinct CDR3 sequences, 30% to 40% seen once. Sequencing was done on a sample of blood. The receptors come from a man aged 18 to 30 in good health.

This clonotype was counted a few times. The V call is TRBV11-2, the J call TRBJ1-2; D is uncertain. Germline lookup yields CDR1 SGHAT and CDR2 FQNNGV. Between the trimmed V and J ends, which lost 2 bases and 1 base, there was a span of 14 bases. The length of the CDR3 is 16 residues. CDR3 residues: CASSLFRQLDNYGYTF. The CDR3 DNA sequence: TGTGCCAGCAGCTTATTTCGGCAGTTGGATAACTATGGCTACACCTTC.

This chain connects TRBV4-2 to TRBJ1-6; 7 nucleotides line up with TRBD1. J lost 4 bases, V lost 2 bases, and 8 bases had no gene match. Germline V gene sequence: CDR1 LGHNA, CDR2 YNFKEQ. CDR3 length: 17 amino acids. The CDR3 DNA sequence: TGTGCCAGCAGCCAAACGACAGGGTCCAATTATAATTCACCCCTCCACTTT. Translated: CASSQTTGSNYNSPLHF.

This clonotype was seen only a few times. The gene calls are TRBV7-2 and TRBJ1-2, with a tentative D call TRBD1 (6 bases). V gave up 0 bases and J gave up 4 bases, with 15 bases separating them. Germline V gene sequence: CDR1 SGHTA, CDR2 FQGNSA. The CDR3 spans 16 residues. The DNA for the CDR3 is TGTGCCAGCAGCTTAGCTTGGGGGGCACCATCCTATGGCTACACCTTC. Protein: CASSLAWGAPSYGYTF.

In its sample, this clonotype was seen a few times. The chain is built from TRBV12-3 or TRBV12-4 and TRBJ1-2; the D gene is possibly TRBD1 (5 bases). The CDR3 is 14 amino acids. Trimming removed 6 bases from V and 4 bases from J, with 15 bases in between. CDR3 bases: TGTGCCAGCAGCCTCTCGGGGCCTATCTATGGCTACACCTTC. Its protein is CASSLSGPIYGYTF.

Only a few counts were recorded for this clonotype. The chain has TRBV7-9 and TRBJ2-3; D not certain. The CDR3 covers 13 residues. Germline V gene lookup returns CDR1 SEHNR and CDR2 FQNEAQ (reference sequence). The V end lost 5 bases, the J end lost 4 bases, and 10 bases lay between the germline ends. Here the CDR3 DNA reads TGTGCCAGCAGCCCGCCTGAGGCAGATACGCAGTATTTT. Translation: CASSPPEADTQYF.

The V and J genes are TRBV10-3 and TRBJ1-4; no clear D. The germline V and J ends were trimmed by 5 bases and 4 bases, with 8 bases remaining between them. CDR1 and CDR2 from the germline V gene are ENHRY and SYGVKD. The CDR3 sequence is 13 residues long. The chain's CDR3 is CAISQRDNEKLFF. The DNA for the CDR3 is TGTGCCATCAGTCAAAGGGATAATGAAAAACTGTTTTTT.

The chain joins TRBV6-5 to TRBJ1-1; D remains ambiguous. The CDR3 contains 14 residues. Germline CDR1 is MNHEY and CDR2 is SVGAGI. The V and J ends lost 4 bases and 3 bases respectively, with 12 bases between them. Here the CDR3 reads CASSLQRAHTEAFF. In DNA form, the CDR3 reads TGTGCCAGCAGTTTACAAAGGGCCCACACTGAAGCTTTCTTT.

This chain joins TRBV12-3 or TRBV12-4 and TRBJ1-2, with D unclear. This CDR3 has 11 amino acids. Trimming stripped 4 bases from V and 9 bases from J, with 9 bases between. CDR3 residues: CASSSALSYTF. The CDR3 DNA is TGTGCCAGCAGTTCTGCGTTGAGCTACACCTTC.

The chain links TRBV6-5 to TRBJ1-1, with TRBD1 matching 10 bases. Losses at the gene ends were 7 bases for V and 4 bases for J; bases not matched to a gene: 12. Germline V CDR1 and CDR2: MNHEY, SVGAGI. The length of the CDR3 is 16 residues. CDR3 in DNA: TGTGCCAGCAAAATAAGGACAGGGGGGGTAGGCACTGAAGCTTTCTTT. As protein: CASKIRTGGVGTEAFF.

V usage is TRBV10-3 and J usage is TRBJ1-3; TRBD1 aligns across 7 bases. The CDR3 length is 16 residues. J lost 2 bases, V lost 2 bases, and 6 bases had no gene match. CDR1 and CDR2 from the germline V gene are ENHRY and SYGVKD. DNA of the CDR3: TGTGCCATCAGTGAGGGCAGGGGGGCAACTGGAAACACCATATATTTT. Its protein is CAISEGRGATGNTIYF.

A few counts support this clonotype. This chain links TRBV9 with TRBJ2-7, with D tentatively TRBD2 (7 bases). The J call may be incorrect, as the DNA end agrees better with TRBJ2-5. CDR3 length equals 16 residues. CDR1 SGDLS and CDR2 YYNGEE come from the germline V gene. CDR3 in amino acids: CASSVGGGGLEETQYF. CDR3 coding DNA: TGTGCCAGCAGCGTAGGAGGCGGGGGCTTAGAAGAGACCCAGTACTTC.

The chain carries TRBV6-2 or TRBV6-3 and TRBJ1-1; D is perhaps TRBD1 (5 bases). Trimming took 4 bases from V and 2 from J, leaving 20 bases between them. This CDR3 region has 17 residues. Germline V gene sequence: CDR1 MNHEY, CDR2 SVGEGT. CDR3 sequence reads: CASSSQQRPGANTEAFF. CDR3 nucleotides: TGTGCCAGCAGTTCTCAGCAAAGACCCGGGGCAAACACTGAAGCTTTCTTT.

The table lists this clonotype with a few counts. This chain uses TRBV30 with TRBJ2-7, with D possibly TRBD1 on 5 matching bases. CDR3 size: 16 residues. Per the germline V gene, CDR1 is GTSNPN and CDR2 is SVGIG (reference sequence). V was cut by 2 bases and J by 2 bases, with 19 bases left in between. The CDR3 sequence is CAWSPTRQSEPYEQYF. CDR3 in DNA: TGTGCCTGGAGTCCAACCCGACAGAGCGAACCCTACGAGCAGTACTTC.

This chain uses TRBV7-9 with TRBJ2-3; D might be TRBD1 (5 bases). Trimming stripped 5 bases from V and 0 bases from J, with 12 bases between. The CDR3 is 15 residues long. Germline CDR1 and CDR2: SEHNR and FQNEAQ (reference sequence). In DNA form, the CDR3 reads TGTGCCAGCAGCACCTCGGACATCAGCACAGATACGCAGTATTTT. This encodes CASSTSDISTDTQYF.

J is TRBJ2-1 and V is TRBV7-2; D tentatively reads TRBD1 or TRBD2 (5 bases each). Germline CDR1 reads SGHTA; CDR2 reads FQGNSA. CDR3 length: 12 residues. Trimming took 0 bases from V and 13 from J, leaving 10 bases between them. CDR3 bases: TGTGCCAGCAGCTTAGCGGGGGAGACCCAGTTCTTC. It codes for CASSLAGETQFF.

The rearrangement links TRBV25-1 to TRBJ2-7, with D possibly called TRBD1 or TRBD2 (5 bases each). V was trimmed by 6 bases and J by 0 bases, leaving 15 bases between them. Germline V gene lookup returns CDR1 MGHDK and CDR2 SYGVNS. The CDR3 is 15 amino acids. The CDR3 spells CASSPSGRSSYEQYF. The DNA for the CDR3 is TGTGCCAGCAGCCCCTCGGGACGGAGCTCCTACGAGCAGTACTTC.

The V and J genes are TRBV4-3 and TRBJ1-1; D is undetermined. The CDR3 runs 14 residues. Germline CDR1 is LGHNA and CDR2 is YSLEER. V was clipped by 4 bases and J by 5 bases, with 14 bases between them. The CDR3 DNA is TGCGCCAGCAGCCCTGTGATAACCGGGACTGAAGCTTTCTTT. It translates to CASSPVITGTEAFF.

The chain uses TRBV13 and TRBJ2-1; D unresolved. Trimming cost V 5 bases and J 8 bases, with 19 bases left between them. From germline, CDR1 is PRHDT and CDR2 FYEKMQ (reference sequence). The length of the CDR3 is 15 residues. This chain's CDR3 is CASSRSWQLRDEQFF. The DNA of the CDR3 is TGTGCCAGCAGCCGCTCCTGGCAGCTCAGAGATGAGCAGTTCTTC.

This chain uses TRBV6-5 with TRBJ2-7, with D uncertain. V lost 8 bases to trimming and J lost 2 bases, with 19 bases between them. The CDR3 runs 15 residues. CDR1 is MNHEY, CDR2 SVGAGI, per germline. The DNA for the CDR3 is TGTGCCAGCGGGGAAAACTGGGCAGAAACCTACGAGCAGTACTTC. Translation gives CASGENWAETYEQYF.

As to this clonotype: An end of the junction does not agree with germline; a read error may underlie this. The chain is built from TRBV24-1 and TRBJ1-5, with D unresolved. CDR3 length: 14 residues. Germline V gene lookup returns CDR1 KGHDR and CDR2 SFDVKD. CDR3 loop: CATGEYYSNQPQHF. CDR3 coding DNA: TGTGCCACCGGTGAGTACTATAGCAATCAGCCCCAGCATTTT.

The table lists this clonotype with a few counts. The rearrangement joins TRBV7-2 to TRBJ2-5; D is perhaps TRBD1 or TRBD2 (6 bases each). V lost 1 base and J lost 11, with 23 bases in between. Germline V CDR1 and CDR2: SGHTA, FQGNSA. The CDR3 has 16 residues. The CDR3 loop reads CASSLEAGGLYNEQYF. CDR3 coding DNA: TGTGCCAGCAGCTTAGAAGCCGGGGGCCTCTACAATGAGCAGTACTTC.

This clonotype is a singleton in its sample. The CDR3 protein is CATSDPGETYTGELFF. The CDR3 nucleotides read TGTGCCACCAGTGACCCAGGGGAGACATACACCGGGGAGCTGTTTTTT. The genes are TRBV24-1 and TRBJ2-2; D might be TRBD1 (6 bases). V was clipped by 4 bases and J by 3 bases, with 14 bases between them. The CDR3 spans 16 residues. Germline lookup yields CDR1 KGHDR and CDR2 SFDVKD.

This clonotype has more than one count but fewer than ten. This chain links TRBV18 with TRBJ2-5, with D possibly being TRBD2 (6 bases). The germline V gene encodes CDR1 KGHSH and CDR2 LQKENI. The CDR3 consists of 15 residues. V was shortened by 5 bases and J by 11 bases, with 24 bases between the two germline ends. CDR3 protein: CASSANGGTNNEQYF. In DNA form, the CDR3 reads TGTGCCAGCTCAGCAAACGGCGGGACGAACAATGAGCAGTACTTC.

The chain combines TRBV2 with TRBJ2-3; D is unclear. The germline V and J ends were trimmed by 5 bases and 8 bases, with 8 bases remaining between them. The CDR3 loop spans 11 amino acids. The germline V gene encodes CDR1 SNHLY and CDR2 FYNNEI. The CDR3 DNA reads as TGTGCCAGCAGTATCTCGGCTACGCAGTATTTT. Protein: CASSISATQYF.

This clonotype showed up many times. The chain combines TRBV27 with TRBJ2-1; D is ambiguous. Trimming took off 3 bases at V and 7 bases at J, with 4 bases between the two ends. The CDR3 covers 11 residues. Germline CDR1 and CDR2: MNHEY and SMNVEV (reference sequence). The DNA of the CDR3 is TGTGCCAGCAGTTTTGGAAATGAGCAGTTCTTC. Amino acid sequence: CASSFGNEQFF.

The rearrangement links TRBV9 to TRBJ2-3, with TRBD2 matching over 16 bases. CDR3 length: 17 amino acids. CDR1 is SGDLS, CDR2 YYNGEE, per germline. V lost 4 bases to trimming and J lost 5 bases; unmatched junction nucleotides: 7. Here the CDR3 DNA reads TGTGCCAGCAGCCCCGGGACTAGCGGGGGGGCCGGAGATACGCAGTATTTT. It codes for CASSPGTSGGAGDTQYF.